Given below is one T cell receptor (beta chain) in context. Its antigen is not identified. This CDR3 contains 18 residues. With 0 bases clipped from V and 0 bases from J, the junction kept 6 bases outside the gene matches. In germline, CDR1 is MGHRA, CDR2 YSYEKL. The protocol was immunoSEQ multiplex PCR, while the TCRdb copy is restricted to in-frame clones and leaves out a portion. The table includes approximately 82,000 clones, roughly 91% detected once. The sample is drawn from a study of graft-versus-host responses after intestinal transplantation. Study details: All of the recipients had induction that used anti-thymocyte globulin, then tacrolimus and steroids for two to four years. Whole-study results and caveats: Declining HvG levels early post-transplant were linked to peak circulating GvH clone levels.

The TCR comes from a human donor who received an intestinal transplant. V usage is TRBV4-1 and J usage is TRBJ1-3; TRBD1 matches 9 bases. The specimen comprised unstimulated CD4+ T cells sorted from spleen or lymph node cells, sampled before intestinal transplant. CDR3: CASSQDRDRATSGNTIYF. The CDR3 nucleotides read TGCGCCAGCAGCCAAGATAGGGACAGGGCGACCTCTGGAAACACCATATATTTT.